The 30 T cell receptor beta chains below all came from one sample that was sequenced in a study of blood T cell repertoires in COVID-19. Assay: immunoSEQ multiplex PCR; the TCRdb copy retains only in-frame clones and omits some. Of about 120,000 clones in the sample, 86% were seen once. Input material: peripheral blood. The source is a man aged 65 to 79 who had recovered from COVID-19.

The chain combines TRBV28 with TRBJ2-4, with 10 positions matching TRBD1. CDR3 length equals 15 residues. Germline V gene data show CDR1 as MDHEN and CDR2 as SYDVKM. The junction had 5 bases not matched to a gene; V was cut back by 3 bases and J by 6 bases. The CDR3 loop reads CASSLSTGGRNIQYF. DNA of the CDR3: TGTGCCAGCAGTTTGTCGACAGGGGGCAGAAACATTCAGTACTTC.

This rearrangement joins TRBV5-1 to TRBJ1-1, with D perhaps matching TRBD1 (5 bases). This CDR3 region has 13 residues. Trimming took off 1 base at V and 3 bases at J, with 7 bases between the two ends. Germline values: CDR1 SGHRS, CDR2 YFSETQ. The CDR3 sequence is CASSLKQDTEAFF. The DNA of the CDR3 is TGCGCCAGCAGCTTGAAACAGGACACTGAAGCTTTCTTT.

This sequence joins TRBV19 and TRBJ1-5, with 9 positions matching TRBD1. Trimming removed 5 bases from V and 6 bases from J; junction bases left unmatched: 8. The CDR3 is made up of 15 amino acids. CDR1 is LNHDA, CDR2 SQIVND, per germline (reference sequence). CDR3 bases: TGTGCCAGTAGTTTACCGGGACAGGGCATTCAGCCCCAGCATTTT. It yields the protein CASSLPGQGIQPQHF.

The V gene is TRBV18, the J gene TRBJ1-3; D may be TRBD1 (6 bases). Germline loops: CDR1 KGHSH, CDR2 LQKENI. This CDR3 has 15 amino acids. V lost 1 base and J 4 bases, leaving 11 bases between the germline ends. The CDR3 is CASSPQQGAGNTIYF. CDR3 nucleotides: TGTGCCAGCTCACCACAACAGGGAGCGGGAAACACCATATATTTT. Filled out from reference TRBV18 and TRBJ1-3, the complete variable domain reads NAGVMQNPRHLVRRRGQEARLRCSPMKGHSHVYWYRQLPEEGLKFMVYLQKENIIDESGMPKERFSAEFPKEGPSILRIQQVVRGDSAAYFCASSPQQGAGNTIYFGEGSWLTVV.

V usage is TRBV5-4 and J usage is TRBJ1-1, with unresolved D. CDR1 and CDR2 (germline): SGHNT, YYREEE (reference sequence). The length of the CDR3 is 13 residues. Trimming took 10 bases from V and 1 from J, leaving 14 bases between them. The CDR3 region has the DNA TGTGCCTGGCGCGGGAATCAGAACACTGAAGCTTTCTTT. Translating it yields CAWRGNQNTEAFF.

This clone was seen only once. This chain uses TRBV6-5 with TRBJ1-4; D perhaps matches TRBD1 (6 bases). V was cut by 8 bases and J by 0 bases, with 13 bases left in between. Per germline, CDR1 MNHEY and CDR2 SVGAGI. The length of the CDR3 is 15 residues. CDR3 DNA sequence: TGTGCCAGCCAAATTTACAGGGCAACTAATGAAAAACTGTTTTTT. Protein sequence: CASQIYRATNEKLFF.

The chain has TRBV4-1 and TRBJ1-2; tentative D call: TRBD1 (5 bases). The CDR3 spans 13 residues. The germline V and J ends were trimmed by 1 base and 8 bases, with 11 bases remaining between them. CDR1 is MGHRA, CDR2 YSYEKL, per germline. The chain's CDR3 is CASSQGRRGGYTF. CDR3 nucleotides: TGCGCCAGCAGCCAAGGCCGAAGGGGAGGCTACACCTTC.

CDR3 in DNA: TGTGCCAGCAGCTTTCCTAGCAATGAGCAGTTCTTC. This gives the protein CASSFPSNEQFF. This rearrangement joins TRBV7-2 to TRBJ2-1; no definite D call. The CDR3 runs to 12 residues. The germline CDR1 and CDR2 sequences are SGHTA and FQGNSA. Between the trimmed V and J ends, which lost 3 bases and 6 bases, there was a span of 6 bases.

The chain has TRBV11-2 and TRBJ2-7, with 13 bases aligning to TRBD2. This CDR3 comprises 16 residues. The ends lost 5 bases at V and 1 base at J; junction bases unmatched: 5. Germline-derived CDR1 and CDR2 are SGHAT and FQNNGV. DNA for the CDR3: TGTGCCAGCAGCAAAGGACTAGCGGGGGAGTCCTACGAGCAGTACTTC. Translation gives CASSKGLAGESYEQYF. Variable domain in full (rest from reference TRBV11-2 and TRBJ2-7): EAGVAQSPRYKIIEKRQSVAFWCNPISGHATLYWYQQILGQGPKLLIQFQNNGVVDDSQLPKDRFSAERLKGVDSTLKIQPAKLEDSAVYLCASSKGLAGESYEQYFGPGTRLTVT.

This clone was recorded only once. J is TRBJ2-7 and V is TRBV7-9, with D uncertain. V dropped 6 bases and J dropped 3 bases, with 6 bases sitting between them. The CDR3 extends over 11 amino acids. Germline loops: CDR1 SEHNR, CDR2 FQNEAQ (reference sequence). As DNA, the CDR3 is TGTGCCAGCAGTTCTAACTACGAGCAGTACTTC. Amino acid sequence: CASSSNYEQYF.

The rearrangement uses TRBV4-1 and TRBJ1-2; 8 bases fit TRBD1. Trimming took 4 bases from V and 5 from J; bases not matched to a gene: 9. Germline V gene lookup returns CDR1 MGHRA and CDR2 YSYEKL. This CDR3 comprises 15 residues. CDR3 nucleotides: TGCGCCAGCAGCCGGGAGGACAGGGTAGGGTATGGCTACACCTTC. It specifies CASSREDRVGYGYTF.

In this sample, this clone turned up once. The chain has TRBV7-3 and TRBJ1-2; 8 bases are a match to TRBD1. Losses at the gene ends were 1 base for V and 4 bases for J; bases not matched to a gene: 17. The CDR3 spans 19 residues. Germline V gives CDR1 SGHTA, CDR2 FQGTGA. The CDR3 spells CASSLNPIPPGQASYGYTF. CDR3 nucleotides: TGTGCCAGCAGCTTAAACCCCATCCCTCCGGGACAGGCGAGCTATGGCTACACCTTC.

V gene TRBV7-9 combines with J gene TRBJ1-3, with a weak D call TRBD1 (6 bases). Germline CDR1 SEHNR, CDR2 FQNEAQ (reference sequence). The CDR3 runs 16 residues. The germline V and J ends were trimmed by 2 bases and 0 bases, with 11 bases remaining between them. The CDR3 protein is CASSLPGDGSGNTIYF. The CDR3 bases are TGTGCCAGCAGCTTACCAGGGGACGGCTCTGGAAACACCATATATTTT.

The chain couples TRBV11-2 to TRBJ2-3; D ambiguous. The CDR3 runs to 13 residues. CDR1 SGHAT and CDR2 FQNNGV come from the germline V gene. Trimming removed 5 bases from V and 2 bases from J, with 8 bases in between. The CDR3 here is CASSPQFTDTQYF. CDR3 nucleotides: TGTGCCAGCAGCCCTCAGTTCACAGATACGCAGTATTTT.

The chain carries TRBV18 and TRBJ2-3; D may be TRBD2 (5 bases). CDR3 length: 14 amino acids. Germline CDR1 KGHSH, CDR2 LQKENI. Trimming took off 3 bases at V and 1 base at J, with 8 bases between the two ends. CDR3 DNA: TGTGCCAGCTCACCCCCGGAGGGCACAGATACGCAGTATTTT. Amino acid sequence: CASSPPEGTDTQYF.

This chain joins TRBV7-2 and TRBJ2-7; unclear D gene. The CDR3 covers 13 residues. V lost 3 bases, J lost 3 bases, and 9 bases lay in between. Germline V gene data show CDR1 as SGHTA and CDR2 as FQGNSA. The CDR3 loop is CASSFYGHYEQYF. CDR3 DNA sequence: TGTGCCAGCAGCTTTTATGGGCACTACGAGCAGTACTTC.

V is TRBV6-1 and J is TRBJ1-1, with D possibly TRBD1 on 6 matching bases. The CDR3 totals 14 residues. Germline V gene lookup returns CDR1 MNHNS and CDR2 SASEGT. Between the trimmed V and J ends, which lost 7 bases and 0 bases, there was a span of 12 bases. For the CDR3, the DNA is TGTGCCAGCAACAACAGGGCCCTGAACACTGAAGCTTTCTTT. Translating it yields CASNNRALNTEAFF.

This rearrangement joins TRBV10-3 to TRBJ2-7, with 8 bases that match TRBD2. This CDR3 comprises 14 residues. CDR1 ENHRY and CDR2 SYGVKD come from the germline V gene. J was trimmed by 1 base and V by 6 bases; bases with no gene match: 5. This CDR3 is CAIRTGTRSYEQYF. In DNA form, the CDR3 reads TGTGCCATCAGGACCGGGACTAGATCCTACGAGCAGTACTTC.

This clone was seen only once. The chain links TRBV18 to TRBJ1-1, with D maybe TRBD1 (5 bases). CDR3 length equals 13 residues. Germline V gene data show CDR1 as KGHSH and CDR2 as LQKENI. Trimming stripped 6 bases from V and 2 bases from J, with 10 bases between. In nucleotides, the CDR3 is TGTGCCAGCTCCCGTGACAGCAACACTGAAGCTTTCTTT. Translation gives CASSRDSNTEAFF.

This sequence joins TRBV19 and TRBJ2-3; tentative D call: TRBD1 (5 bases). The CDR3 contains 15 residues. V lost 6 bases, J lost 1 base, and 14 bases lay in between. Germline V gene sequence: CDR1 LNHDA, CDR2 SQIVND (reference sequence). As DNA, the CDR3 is TGTGCCAGTAGGGGGCCGGAGTCAGGCACAGATACGCAGTATTTT. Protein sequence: CASRGPESGTDTQYF.

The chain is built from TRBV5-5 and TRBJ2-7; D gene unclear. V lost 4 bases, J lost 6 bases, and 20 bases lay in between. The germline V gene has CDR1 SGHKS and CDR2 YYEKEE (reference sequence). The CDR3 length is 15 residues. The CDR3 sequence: CASSMDPSVSREQYF. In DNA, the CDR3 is TGTGCCAGCAGCATGGACCCCTCGGTCTCTCGCGAGCAGTACTTC.

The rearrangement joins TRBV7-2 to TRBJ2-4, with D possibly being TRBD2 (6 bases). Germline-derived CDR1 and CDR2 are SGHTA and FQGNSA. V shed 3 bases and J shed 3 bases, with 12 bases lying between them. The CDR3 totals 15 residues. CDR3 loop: CASSLGGSGKNIQYF. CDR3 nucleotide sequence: TGTGCCAGCAGCTTGGGGGGATCCGGCAAAAACATTCAGTACTTC. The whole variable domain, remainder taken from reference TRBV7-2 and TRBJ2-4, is GAGVSQSPSNKVTEKGKDVELRCDPISGHTALYWYRQSLGQGLEFLIYFQGNSAPDKSGLPSDRFSAERTGGSVSTLTIQRTQQEDSAVYLCASSLGGSGKNIQYFGAGTRLSVL.

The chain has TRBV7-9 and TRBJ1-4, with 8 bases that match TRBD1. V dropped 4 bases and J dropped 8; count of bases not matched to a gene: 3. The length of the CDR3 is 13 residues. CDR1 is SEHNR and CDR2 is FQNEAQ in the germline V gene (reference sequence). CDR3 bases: TGTGCCAGCAGCTCACGACAGGGGGAAAAACTGTTTTTT. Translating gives CASSSRQGEKLFF.

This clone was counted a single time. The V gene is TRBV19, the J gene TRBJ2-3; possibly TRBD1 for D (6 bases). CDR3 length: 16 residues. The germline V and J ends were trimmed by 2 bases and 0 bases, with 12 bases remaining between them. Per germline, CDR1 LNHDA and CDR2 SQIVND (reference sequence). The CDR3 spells CASSIPGATSTDTQYF. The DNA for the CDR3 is TGTGCCAGTAGTATACCAGGGGCAACCAGCACAGATACGCAGTATTTT.

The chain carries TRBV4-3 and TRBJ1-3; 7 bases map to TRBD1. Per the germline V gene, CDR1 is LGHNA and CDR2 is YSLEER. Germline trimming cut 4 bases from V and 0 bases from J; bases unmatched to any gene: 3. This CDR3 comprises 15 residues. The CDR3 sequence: CASSPGQSSGNTIYF. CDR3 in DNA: TGCGCCAGCAGCCCGGGACAGAGCTCTGGAAACACCATATATTTT.

Here the CDR3 DNA reads TGTGCCAGCAGTGCTTTCCTAGGCCCCCAGCATTTT. It is translated as CASSAFLGPQHF. The chain is built from TRBV27 and TRBJ1-5; no clear D gene. Trimming removed 5 bases from V and 10 bases from J, with 12 bases in between. CDR1 is MNHEY, CDR2 SMNVEV, per germline (reference sequence). The CDR3 totals 12 residues.

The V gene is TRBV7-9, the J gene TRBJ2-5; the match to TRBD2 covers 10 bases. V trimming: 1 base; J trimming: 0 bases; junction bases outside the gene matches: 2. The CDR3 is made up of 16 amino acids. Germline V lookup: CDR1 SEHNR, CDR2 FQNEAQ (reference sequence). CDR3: CASSLVSGRDQETQYF. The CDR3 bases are TGTGCCAGCAGCTTAGTGAGCGGGAGGGACCAAGAGACCCAGTACTTC.

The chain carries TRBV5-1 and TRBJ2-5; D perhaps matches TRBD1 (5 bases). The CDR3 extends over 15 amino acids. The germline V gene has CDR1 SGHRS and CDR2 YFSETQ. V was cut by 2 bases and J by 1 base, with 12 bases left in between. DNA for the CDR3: TGCGCCAGCAGCTTCTCTACAGGTTTCCAAGAGACCCAGTACTTC. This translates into CASSFSTGFQETQYF.

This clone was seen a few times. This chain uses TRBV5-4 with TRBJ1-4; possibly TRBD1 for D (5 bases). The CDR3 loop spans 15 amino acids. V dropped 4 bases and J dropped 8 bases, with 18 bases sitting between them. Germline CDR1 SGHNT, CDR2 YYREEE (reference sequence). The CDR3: CASSEIRDGREKLFF. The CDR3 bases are TGTGCCAGCAGCGAGATCAGGGATGGCCGGGAAAAACTGTTTTTT.

The chain's CDR3 is CASSVQGFGETQYF. CDR3 sequence (DNA): TGTGCCAGCTCAGTACAGGGATTCGGGGAGACCCAGTACTTC. V usage is TRBV18 and J usage is TRBJ2-5, with D possibly being TRBD1 (6 bases). With 5 bases removed from V and 5 bases from J, the gap between germline ends came to 15 bases. This CDR3 is 14 amino acids long. The germline CDR1 and CDR2 sequences are KGHSH and LQKENI.